The subject of this entry is one T cell receptor (beta chain). The data stem from a study of technical replicates of blood from a handful of donors. The germline V gene has CDR1 SEHNR and CDR2 FQNEAQ (reference sequence). This CDR3 has 12 amino acids. Trimming left V 10 bases short and J 0 bases short, with 10 bases between. TCRdb's table, derived via immunoSEQ multiplex PCR, lists solely in-frame clones and lacks some. Counted here are 60,000 to 90,000 clones, 85% to 95% occurring once; the ten biggest clones make up roughly 0.37%. The sequence was collected from a human donor in good health. This sequence joins TRBV7-9 and TRBJ2-7; D is possibly TRBD2 (5 bases). Sequencing used T cells isolated from PBMCs. Written as DNA, the CDR3 is TGTGCCATCCTGGGAGTCTCCTACGAGCAGTACTTC. Translating it yields CAILGVSYEQYF.